These T cell receptor beta chains were read from a single sample in a study of OX40 agonist ivuxolimab in advanced cancers. The protocol was immunoSEQ multiplex PCR, while the TCRdb copy is restricted to in-frame clones and leaves out a portion. The table has over 55,000 clones, over 75% seen once. The sequences come from CD4+ or CD8+ T cells sorted from blood, collected in a trial of the OX40 agonist ivuxolimab. The receptors derive from an adult with an advanced solid tumor such as melanoma, head and neck, liver or kidney cancer. Both conserved end residues are part of each CDR3. A D gene is named only where the DNA matches it firmly. Not every row has a clone size; where given, it reads once, few, many or a size class.

>-|15|TRBV7-9|-|TRBJ1-1
TGTGCCAGCAGCTTCCTCAGGGGCCCTAACACTGAAGCTTTCTTT
CASSFLRGPNTEAFF
>-|14|TRBV18|-|TRBJ1-1
TGTGCCAGCTCACCAGATCAGGAGAACACTGAAGCTTTCTTT
CASSPDQENTEAFF
>-|16|TRBV25-1|-|TRBJ1-1
TGTGCCAGCAGTGAATATCGGGGGGGAATGAACACTGAAGCTTTCTTT
CASSEYRGGMNTEAFF
>-|11|TRBV29-1|-|TRBJ2-1
TGCAGCGCTGCGCGGTATCCTGAGCAGTTCTTC
CSAARYPEQFF
>-|12|TRBV28|-|TRBJ1-1
TGTGCCTTAGACCGGGGCCAGGGTGAAGCTTTCTTT
CALDRGQGEAFF
>-|15|TRBV9|-|TRBJ2-7
TGTGCCAGCAGCGTAGGAGGCCCCTCGGTCTACGAGCAGTACTTC
CASSVGGPSVYEQYF
>-|13|TRBV7-9|once|TRBJ2-3
TGTGCCAGCAGCCCACACCCCACAGATACGCAGTATTTT
CASSPHPTDTQYF
>-|15|TRBV5-1|once|TRBJ2-1
TGCGCCAGCAGCTGGACTGGGATTCTCTACAATGAGCAGTTCTTC
CASSWTGILYNEQFF
>TRBD1|15|TRBV19|-|TRBJ2-7
TGTGCCAGTTCCCCGGGACAGGGGCGCTCCTACGAGCAGTACTTC
CASSPGQGRSYEQYF
>TRBD2|16|TRBV7-2|-|TRBJ2-3
TGTGCCAGCAGCTTAGCGCGGGGGGGCACCGCAGATACGCAGTATTTT
CASSLARGGTADTQYF
>-|17|TRBV9|-|TRBJ2-6
TGTGCCAGCAGCGTAGAAGCCCGGGACTCTGGGGCCAACGTCCTGACTTTC
CASSVEARDSGANVLTF
>-|14|TRBV2|-|TRBJ2-5
TGTGCCAGCAGTGAACAGGGGGGTCTGGAGACCCAGTACTTC
CASSEQGGLETQYF
>TRBD2|15|TRBV9|-|TRBJ2-3
TGTGCCAGCAGCGTCACACTAGCGGAGGCCGATACGCAGTATTTT
CASSVTLAEADTQYF
>-|17|TRBV21-1|-|TRBJ2-3
TGTGCCAGCAGCAAAGTACCTGGGGACAATGGCGCAGATACGCAGTATTTT
CASSKVPGDNGADTQYF
>TRBD2|16|TRBV9|-|TRBJ2-5
TGTGCCAGCAGCGTAGGGGGACTAGCGGGAAAGGAGACCCAGTACTTC
CASSVGGLAGKETQYF
>TRBD1|17|TRBV5-1|-|TRBJ2-5
TGCGCCAGCAGCTTGGCCGAAGGGACAGGGGCGCAAGAGACCCAGTACTTC
CASSLAEGTGAQETQYF
>-|16|TRBV5-1|-|TRBJ2-6
TGCGCCAGCAGCCGGTCGGGGGGCGCTGGGGCCAACGTCCTGACTTTC
CASSRSGGAGANVLTF
>TRBD2|17|TRBV23-1|-|TRBJ2-5
TGCGCCAGCAGTCAATCTCCTAGCGGGAGGGCCCGAGAGACCCAGTACTTC
CASSQSPSGRARETQYF
>-|14|TRBV5-4|-|TRBJ1-2
TGTGCCAGCAGCCGGGGGCGGGAGGTGCATGGCTACACCTTC
CASSRGREVHGYTF
>-|15|TRBV11-3|-|TRBJ2-5
TGTGCCAGCAGCTTAGGGCTAGCGTCGGGGGAGACCCAGTACTTC
CASSLGLASGETQYF
>-|13|TRBV2|once|TRBJ1-2
TGTGCCAGCAGGGTTACACAGGGTGAAGGCTACACCTTC
CASRVTQGEGYTF
>TRBD1|15|TRBV10-3|-|TRBJ2-6
TGTGCCACCTCCGGGACAGCCTCTGGGGCCAACGTCCTGACTTTC
CATSGTASGANVLTF
>TRBD1|15|TRBV5-6|-|TRBJ2-7
TGTGCCAGCAGTTTTCCCGGACAGGGGGCCGGCGAGCAGTACTTC
CASSFPGQGAGEQYF
>-|16|TRBV18|-|TRBJ2-3
TGTGCCAGCTCACCAGCACCGGGACCTAGCACAGATACGCAGTATTTT
CASSPAPGPSTDTQYF
>TRBD2|14|TRBV7-9|-|TRBJ2-3
TGTGCCAGCAAAGCGGGGGCCGGGACAGATACGCAGTATTTT
CASKAGAGTDTQYF
>TRBD1|16|TRBV4-2|-|TRBJ2-3
TGTGCCAGCAGCCGAAGGACAGGTGCTAGCACAGATACGCAGTATTTT
CASSRRTGASTDTQYF
>TRBD1|16|TRBV27|-|TRBJ2-1
TGTGCCAGCAGTTCAGGGGGCGAGGCTACCTACAATGAGCAGTTCTTC
CASSSGGEATYNEQFF
>TRBD1|14|TRBV5-1|-|TRBJ2-5
TGCGCCAGCAGCGGACAGGGGTTCCAAGAGACCCAGTACTTC
CASSGQGFQETQYF
>-|13|TRBV5-1|once|TRBJ1-1
TGCGCCAGCAGCTTGGGAGAGGGAATTCTGGCTTTCTTT
CASSLGEGILAFF
>TRBD1|15|TRBV28|-|TRBJ2-5
TGTGCCAGCAGTCTCACGGGACAGGGAAGACGGACCCAGTACTTC
CASSLTGQGRRTQYF
>-|16|TRBV19|-|TRBJ2-4
TGTGCCAGTAGTCCTCGGGGGCTTCTGGCCAAAAACATTCAGTACTTC
CASSPRGLLAKNIQYF
>-|16|TRBV27|-|TRBJ2-1
TGTGCCAGCAGTATGTTTTCCAGGGCCTCCTACAATGAGCAGTTCTTC
CASSMFSRASYNEQFF
>-|16|TRBV7-7|-|TRBJ2-2
TGTGCTAGCAGCCCAGTTGGCGGTTTTAACACCGGGGAGCTGTTTTTT
CASSPVGGFNTGELFF
>-|14|TRBV28|few|TRBJ2-4
TGTGCCAGCAGCTTAAGGAGAATCAAAAACATTCAGTACTTC
CASSLRRIKNIQYF
>TRBD1|13|TRBV7-3|-|TRBJ1-1
TGTGCCAGCAGCGGAACGGACAGGGTCGGGGCTTTCTTT
CASSGTDRVGAFF
>-|14|TRBV11-3|-|TRBJ2-7
TGTGCCAGCAGCCCCCTCGTGTTGGCCTACGAGCAGTACTTC
CASSPLVLAYEQYF
>-|15|TRBV6-6|once|TRBJ1-5
TGTGCCAGCAGAACAAATCAGGGATCCGGTCAGCCCCAGCATTTT
CASRTNQGSGQPQHF
>-|13|TRBV5-1|-|TRBJ2-7
TGCGCCAGCAGTTTAACGGGCACCTACGAGCAGTACTTC
CASSLTGTYEQYF
>-|14|TRBV6-5|-|TRBJ1-1
TGTGCCAGCAGTTCGCTCACAGGGAACACTGAAGCTTTCTTT
CASSSLTGNTEAFF
>-|13|TRBV5-4|once|TRBJ1-2
TGTGCCAGCAGCTTGGATAGAGATTCAGGCTACACCTTC
CASSLDRDSGYTF
>-|14|TRBV29-1|-|TRBJ2-1
TGCAGCGTTGGGAGCGGCTTCGTGTACAATGAGCAGTTCTTC
CSVGSGFVYNEQFF
>-|16|TRBV11-2|once|TRBJ2-6
TGTGCCAGCAGCTTAGATTTGGCAGCTGGGGCCAACGTCCTGACTTTC
CASSLDLAAGANVLTF
>-|14|TRBV7-9|-|TRBJ2-7
TGTGCCAGCAGCTTAGACGGGAGCTCCTACGAGCAGTACTTC
CASSLDGSSYEQYF
>-|12|TRBV5-6|-|TRBJ2-7
TGTGCCAGCAGTCAGACAGCTTACGAGCAGTACTTC
CASSQTAYEQYF
>-|13|TRBV5-1|-|TRBJ2-5
TGCGCCAGCAGCTTGAACGGCCAAGAGACCCAGTACTTC
CASSLNGQETQYF
>TRBD2|14|TRBV5-6|once|TRBJ2-5
TGTGCCAGCAGCTTGGCGGGGGGCCAAGAGACCCAGTACTTC
CASSLAGGQETQYF
>-|12|TRBV6-1|-|TRBJ2-7
TGTGCCACCGCGTCTTTCGCCTACGAGCAGTACTTC
CATASFAYEQYF
>-|15|TRBV9|-|TRBJ2-7
TGTGCCAGCAGCGTAGGGTTGGGGCGGACCTACGAGCAGTACTTC
CASSVGLGRTYEQYF
>TRBD2|16|TRBV11-2|-|TRBJ2-7
TGTGCCAGCAGCCGGACTAGCGGGACGCTCTCCTACGAGCAGTACTTC
CASSRTSGTLSYEQYF
>TRBD1|12|TRBV7-9|-|TRBJ1-2
TGTGCCAGCAGCTTAGACAGGGGTGGCTACACCTTC
CASSLDRGGYTF
>-|15|TRBV15|-|TRBJ2-1
TGTGCCACCAGCAGAGACTCCGGGCCATACAATGAGCAGTTCTTC
CATSRDSGPYNEQFF
>-|14|TRBV5-1|-|TRBJ1-2
TGCGCCAGCAGCTGGGCCGGGCGCTATAATGGCTACACCTTC
CASSWAGRYNGYTF
>TRBD1|17|TRBV28|-|TRBJ1-6
TGTGCCAGCAGTTTATTGGGAGGGGGCGCATCCTATTCACCCCTCCACTTT
CASSLLGGGASYSPLHF
>-|15|TRBV7-9|-|TRBJ2-2
TGTGCCAGCAGCTTCATTAGGAGCAACACCGGGGAGCTGTTTTTT
CASSFIRSNTGELFF
>-|17|TRBV5-1|-|TRBJ1-3
TGCGCCAGCAGCCCCTCTTCGGGGTCCCTCGGAGGAAACACCATATATTTT
CASSPSSGSLGGNTIYF
>TRBD2|15|TRBV5-4|once|TRBJ2-5
TGTGCCAGCAGCAAAGGGACTAGCGGGCAAGAGACCCAGTACTTC
CASSKGTSGQETQYF
>TRBD1|15|TRBV5-4|-|TRBJ2-7
TGTGCCAGCAGGGGGGGACAGGGGGCCGCCTACGAGCAGTACTTC
CASRGGQGAAYEQYF
>TRBD2|14|TRBV15|-|TRBJ2-4
TGTGCCACCAGCGGCGGGAGGGCCGGTAACATTCAGTACTTC
CATSGGRAGNIQYF